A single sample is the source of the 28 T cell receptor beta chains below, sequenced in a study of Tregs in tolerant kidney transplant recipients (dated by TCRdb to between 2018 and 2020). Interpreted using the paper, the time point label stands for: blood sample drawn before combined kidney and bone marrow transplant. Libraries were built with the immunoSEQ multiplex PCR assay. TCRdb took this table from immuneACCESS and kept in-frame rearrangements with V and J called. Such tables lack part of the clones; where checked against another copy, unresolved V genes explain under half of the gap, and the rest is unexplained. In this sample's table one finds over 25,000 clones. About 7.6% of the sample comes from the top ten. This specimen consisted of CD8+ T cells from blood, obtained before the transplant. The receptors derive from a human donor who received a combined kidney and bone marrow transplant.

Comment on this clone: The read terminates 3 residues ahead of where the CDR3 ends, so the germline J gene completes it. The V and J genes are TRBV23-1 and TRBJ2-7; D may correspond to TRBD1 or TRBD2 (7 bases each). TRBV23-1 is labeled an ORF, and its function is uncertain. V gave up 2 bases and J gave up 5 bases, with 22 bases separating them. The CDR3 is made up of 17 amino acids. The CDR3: CASSQIGGGGLCHEQYF. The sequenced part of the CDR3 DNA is TGCGCCAGCAGTCAAATCGGGGGAGGGGGCCTTTGCCACGAG.

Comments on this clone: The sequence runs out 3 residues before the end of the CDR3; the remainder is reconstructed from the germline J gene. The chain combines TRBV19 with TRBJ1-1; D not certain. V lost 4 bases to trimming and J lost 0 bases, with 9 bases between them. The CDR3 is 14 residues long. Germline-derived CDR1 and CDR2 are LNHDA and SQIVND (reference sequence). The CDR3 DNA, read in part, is TGTGCCAGTAGTAGCTCGGGGTTGAACACTGAA. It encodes CASSSSGLNTE. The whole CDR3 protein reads CASSSSGLNTEAFF. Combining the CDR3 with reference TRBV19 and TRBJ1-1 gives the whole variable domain DGGITQSPKYLFRKEGQNVTLSCEQNLNHDAMYWYRQDPGQGLRLIYYSQIVNDFQKGDIAEGYSVSREKKESFPLTVTSAQKNPTAFYLCASSSSGLNTEAFFGQGTRLTVV.

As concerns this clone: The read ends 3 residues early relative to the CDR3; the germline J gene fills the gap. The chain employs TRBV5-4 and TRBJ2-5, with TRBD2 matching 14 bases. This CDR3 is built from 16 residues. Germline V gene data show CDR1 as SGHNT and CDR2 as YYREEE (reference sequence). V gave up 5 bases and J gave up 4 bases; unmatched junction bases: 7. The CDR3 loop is CASSSTSGGARETQYF. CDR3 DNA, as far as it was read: TGTGCCAGCAGTTCGACTAGCGGGGGGGCCCGAGAGACC.

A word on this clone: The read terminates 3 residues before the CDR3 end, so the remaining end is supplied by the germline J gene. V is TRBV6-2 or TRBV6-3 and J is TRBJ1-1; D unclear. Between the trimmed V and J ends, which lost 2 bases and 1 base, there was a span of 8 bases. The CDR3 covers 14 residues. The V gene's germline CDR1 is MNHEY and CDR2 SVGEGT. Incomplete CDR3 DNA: TGTGCCAGCAGTTACGAAAGCACGAACACTGAA. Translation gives CASSYESTNTE. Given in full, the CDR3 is CASSYESTNTEAFF.

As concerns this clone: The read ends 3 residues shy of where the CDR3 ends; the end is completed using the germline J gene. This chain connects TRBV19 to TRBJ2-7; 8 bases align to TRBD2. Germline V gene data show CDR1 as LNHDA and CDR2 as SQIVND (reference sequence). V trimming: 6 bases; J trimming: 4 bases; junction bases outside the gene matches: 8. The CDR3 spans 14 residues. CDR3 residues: CASSPGGVGYEQYF. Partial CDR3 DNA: TGTGCCAGTAGCCCCGGGGGGGTTGGGTACGAG.

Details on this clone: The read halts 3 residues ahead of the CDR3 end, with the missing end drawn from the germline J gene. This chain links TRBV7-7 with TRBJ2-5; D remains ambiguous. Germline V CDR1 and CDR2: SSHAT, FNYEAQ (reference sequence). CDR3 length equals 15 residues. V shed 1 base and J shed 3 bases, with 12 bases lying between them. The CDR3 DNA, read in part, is TGTGCCAGCAGCTTAGTGGCAGAAGATAAAGAGACC. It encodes CASSLVAEDKET. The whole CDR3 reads CASSLVAEDKETQYF.

Incomplete CDR3 DNA: TGTGCCAGCAGTGAAGAGTCAGGGCCCCAAGAGACC. Its protein product is CASSEESGPQET. The complete CDR3 protein is CASSEESGPQETQYF. J is TRBJ2-5 and V is TRBV6-1, with D perhaps matching TRBD1 (5 bases). Coverage ceases 3 residues before the CDR3 finishes, and the germline J gene fills in the end. Germline V gene data show CDR1 as MNHNS and CDR2 as SASEGT. The CDR3 is 15 amino acids. V shed 1 base and J shed 1 base, with 10 bases lying between them.

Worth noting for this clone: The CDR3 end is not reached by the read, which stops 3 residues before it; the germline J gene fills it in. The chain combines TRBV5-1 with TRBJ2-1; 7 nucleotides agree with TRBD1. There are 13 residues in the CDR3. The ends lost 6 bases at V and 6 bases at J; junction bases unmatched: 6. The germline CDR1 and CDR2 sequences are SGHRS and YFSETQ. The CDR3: CASTGQDFNEQFF. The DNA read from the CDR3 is TGCGCCAGCACAGGACAGGATTTCAATGAG.

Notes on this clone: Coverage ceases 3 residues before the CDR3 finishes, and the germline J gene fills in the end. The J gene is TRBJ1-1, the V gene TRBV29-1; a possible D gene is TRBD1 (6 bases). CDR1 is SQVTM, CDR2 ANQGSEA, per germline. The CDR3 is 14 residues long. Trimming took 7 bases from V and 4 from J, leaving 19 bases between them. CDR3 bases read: TGCAGCGCCACAGTGGGGGGGCTTGGCACTGAA. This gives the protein CSATVGGLGTE. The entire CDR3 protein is CSATVGGLGTEAFF.

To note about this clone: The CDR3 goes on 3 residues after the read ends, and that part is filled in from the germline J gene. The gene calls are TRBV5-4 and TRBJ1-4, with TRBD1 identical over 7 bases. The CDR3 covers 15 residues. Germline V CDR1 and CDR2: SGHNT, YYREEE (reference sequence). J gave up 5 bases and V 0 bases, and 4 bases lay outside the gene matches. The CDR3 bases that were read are TGTGCCAGCAGCTTGGTGGGGACAGCGAATGAAAAA. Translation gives CASSLVGTANEK. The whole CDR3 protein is CASSLVGTANEKLFF.

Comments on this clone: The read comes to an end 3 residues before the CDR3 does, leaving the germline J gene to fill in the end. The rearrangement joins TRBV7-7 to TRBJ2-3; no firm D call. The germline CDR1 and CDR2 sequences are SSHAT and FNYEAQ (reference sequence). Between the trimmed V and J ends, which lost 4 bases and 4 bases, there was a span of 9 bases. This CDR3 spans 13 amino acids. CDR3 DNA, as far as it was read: TGTGCCAGCAGCTCAATAGCATCAGATACG. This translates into CASSSIASDT. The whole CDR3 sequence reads CASSSIASDTQYF.

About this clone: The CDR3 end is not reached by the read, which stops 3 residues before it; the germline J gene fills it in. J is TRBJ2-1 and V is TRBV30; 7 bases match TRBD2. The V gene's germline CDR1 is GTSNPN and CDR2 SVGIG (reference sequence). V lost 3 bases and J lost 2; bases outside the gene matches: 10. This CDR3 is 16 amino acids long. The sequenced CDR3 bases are TGTGCCTGGAGGCGGGGGACCAAAGCTGCCTACAATGAG. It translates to CAWRRGTKAAYNE. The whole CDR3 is CAWRRGTKAAYNEQFF.

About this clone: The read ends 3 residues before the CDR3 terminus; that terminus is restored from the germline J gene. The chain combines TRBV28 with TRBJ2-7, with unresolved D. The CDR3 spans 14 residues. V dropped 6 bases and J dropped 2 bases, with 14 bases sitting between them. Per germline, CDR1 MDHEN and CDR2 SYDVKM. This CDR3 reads CASSAQVSPYEQYF. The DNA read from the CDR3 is TGTGCCAGCAGCGCTCAGGTTTCCCCCTACGAG.

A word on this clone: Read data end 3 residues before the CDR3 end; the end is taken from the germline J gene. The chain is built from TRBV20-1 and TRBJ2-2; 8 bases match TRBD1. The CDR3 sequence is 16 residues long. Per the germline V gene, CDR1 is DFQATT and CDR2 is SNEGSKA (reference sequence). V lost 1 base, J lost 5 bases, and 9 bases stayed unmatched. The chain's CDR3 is CSARVRGQGLTGELFF. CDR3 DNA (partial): TGCAGTGCTAGAGTCCGTGGACAGGGCTTAACCGGGGAG.

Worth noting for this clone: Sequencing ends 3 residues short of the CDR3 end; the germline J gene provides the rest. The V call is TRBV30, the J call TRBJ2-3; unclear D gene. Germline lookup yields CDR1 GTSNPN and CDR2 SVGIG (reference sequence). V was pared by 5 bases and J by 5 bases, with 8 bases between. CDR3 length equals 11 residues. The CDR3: CAWGKGDTQYF. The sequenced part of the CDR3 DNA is TGTGCCTGGGGTAAGGGAGATACG. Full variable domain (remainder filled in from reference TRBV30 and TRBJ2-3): SQTIHQWPATLVQPVGSPLSLECTVEGTSNPNLYWYRQAAGRGLQLLFYSVGIGQISSEVPQNLSASRPQDRQFILSSKKLLLSDSGFYLCAWGKGDTQYFGPGTRLTVL.

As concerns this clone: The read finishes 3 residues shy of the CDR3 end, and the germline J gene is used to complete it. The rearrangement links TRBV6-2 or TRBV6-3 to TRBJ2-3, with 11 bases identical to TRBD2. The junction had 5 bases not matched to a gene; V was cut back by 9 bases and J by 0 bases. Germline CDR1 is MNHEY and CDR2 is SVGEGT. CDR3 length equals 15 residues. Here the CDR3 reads CASKRLAGSTDTQYF. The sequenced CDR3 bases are TGTGCCAGTAAAAGACTAGCGGGGAGCACAGATACG.

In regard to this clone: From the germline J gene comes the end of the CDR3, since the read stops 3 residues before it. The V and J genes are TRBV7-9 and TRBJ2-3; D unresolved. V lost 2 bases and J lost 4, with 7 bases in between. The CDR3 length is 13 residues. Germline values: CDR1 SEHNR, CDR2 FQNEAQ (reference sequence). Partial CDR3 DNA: TGTGCCAGCAGCTTACCTTTGTCAGATACG. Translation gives CASSLPLSDT. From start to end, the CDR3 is CASSLPLSDTQYF.

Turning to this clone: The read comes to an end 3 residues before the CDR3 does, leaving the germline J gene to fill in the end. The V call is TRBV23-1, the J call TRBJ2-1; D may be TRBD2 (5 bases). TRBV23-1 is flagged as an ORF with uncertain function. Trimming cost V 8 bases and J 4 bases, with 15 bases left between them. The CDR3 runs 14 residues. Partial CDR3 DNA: TGCGCCAGCGGACTCGGGCCCCCTTACAATGAG. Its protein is CASGLGPPYNE. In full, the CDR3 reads CASGLGPPYNEQFF.

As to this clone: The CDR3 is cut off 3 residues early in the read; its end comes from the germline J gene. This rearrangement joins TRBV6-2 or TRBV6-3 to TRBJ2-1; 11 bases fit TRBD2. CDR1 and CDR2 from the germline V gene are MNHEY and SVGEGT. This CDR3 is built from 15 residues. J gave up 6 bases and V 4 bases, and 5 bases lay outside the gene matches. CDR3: CASSLLAGAANEQFF. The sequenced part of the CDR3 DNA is TGTGCCAGCAGTTTACTAGCGGGAGCGGCCAATGAG.

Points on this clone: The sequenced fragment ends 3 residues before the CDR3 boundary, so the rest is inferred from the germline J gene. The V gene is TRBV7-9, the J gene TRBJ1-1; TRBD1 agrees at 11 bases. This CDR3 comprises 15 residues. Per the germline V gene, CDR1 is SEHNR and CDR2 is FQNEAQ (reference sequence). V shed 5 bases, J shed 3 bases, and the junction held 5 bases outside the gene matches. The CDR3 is CASSPDRGLDTEAFF. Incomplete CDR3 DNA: TGTGCCAGCAGCCCGGACAGGGGGCTGGACACTGAA.

This chain's CDR3 is CASSELANGELFF. CDR3 DNA, as far as it was read: TGTGCCAGCAGTGAACTTGCTAACGGGGAG. V and J are TRBV6-1 and TRBJ2-2, with no clear D. The DNA ends 3 residues before the CDR3 does, and the rest of the CDR3 is filled in from the germline J gene. The CDR3 totals 13 residues. The V gene's germline CDR1 is MNHNS and CDR2 SASEGT. Trimming took off 2 bases at V and 7 bases at J, with 8 bases between the two ends.

This CDR3 reads CSVEGAEMNTEAFF. Incomplete CDR3 DNA: TGCAGCGTTGAAGGGGCAGAAATGAACACTGAA. The V call is TRBV29-1, the J call TRBJ1-1; D is undetermined. The read ends 3 residues shy of where the CDR3 ends; the end is completed using the germline J gene. Germline V gene lookup returns CDR1 SQVTM and CDR2 ANQGSEA. The CDR3 sequence is 14 residues long. V gave up 1 base and J gave up 0 bases, with 9 bases separating them.

CDR3: CSVVGGQGPEAFF. The covered CDR3 bases are TGCAGCGTTGTAGGAGGACAGGGCCCTGAA. The V call is TRBV29-1, the J call TRBJ1-1; 8 bases line up with TRBD1. The sequenced fragment ends 3 residues before the CDR3 boundary, so the rest is inferred from the germline J gene. Losses at the gene ends were 4 bases for V and 6 bases for J; bases not matched to a gene: 7. CDR1 SQVTM and CDR2 ANQGSEA come from the germline V gene. There are 13 residues in the CDR3.

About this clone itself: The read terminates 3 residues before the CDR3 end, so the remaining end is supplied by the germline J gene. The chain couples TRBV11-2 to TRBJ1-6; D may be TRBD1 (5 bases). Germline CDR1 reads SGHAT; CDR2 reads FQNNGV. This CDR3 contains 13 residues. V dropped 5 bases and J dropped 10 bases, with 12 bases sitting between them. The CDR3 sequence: CASSRTGRSPLHF. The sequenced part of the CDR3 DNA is TGTGCCAGCAGCCGTACAGGCCGGTCACCC.

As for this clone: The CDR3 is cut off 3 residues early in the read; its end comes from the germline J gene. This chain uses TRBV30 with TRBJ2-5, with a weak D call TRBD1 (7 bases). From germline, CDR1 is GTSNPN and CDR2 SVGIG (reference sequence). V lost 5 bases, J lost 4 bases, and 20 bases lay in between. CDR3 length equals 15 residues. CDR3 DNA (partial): TGTGCCTGGCAGGGGGGCTCCGGGCCTGTAGAGACC. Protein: CAWQGGSGPVET. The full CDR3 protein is CAWQGGSGPVETQYF.

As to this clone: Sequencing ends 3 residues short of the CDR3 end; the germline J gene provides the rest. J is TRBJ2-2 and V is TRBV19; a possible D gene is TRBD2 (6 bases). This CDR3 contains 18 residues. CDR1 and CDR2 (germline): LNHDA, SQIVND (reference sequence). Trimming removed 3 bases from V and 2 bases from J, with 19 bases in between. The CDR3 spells CASSMSVAGLGNTGELFF. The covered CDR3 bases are TGTGCCAGTAGTATGAGTGTGGCGGGACTCGGAAACACCGGGGAG. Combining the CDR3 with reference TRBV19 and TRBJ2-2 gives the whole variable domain DGGITQSPKYLFRKEGQNVTLSCEQNLNHDAMYWYRQDPGQGLRLIYYSQIVNDFQKGDIAEGYSVSREKKESFPLTVTSAQKNPTAFYLCASSMSVAGLGNTGELFFGEGSRLTVL.

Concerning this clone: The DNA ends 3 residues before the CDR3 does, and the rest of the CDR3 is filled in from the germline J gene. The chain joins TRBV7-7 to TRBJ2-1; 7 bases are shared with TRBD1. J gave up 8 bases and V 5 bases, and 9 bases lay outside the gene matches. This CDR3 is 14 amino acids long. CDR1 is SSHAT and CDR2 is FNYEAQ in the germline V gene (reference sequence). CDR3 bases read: TGTGCCAGCAGCCAGACAGGGCCTTGGGATGAG. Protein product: CASSQTGPWDE. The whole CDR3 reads CASSQTGPWDEQFF.

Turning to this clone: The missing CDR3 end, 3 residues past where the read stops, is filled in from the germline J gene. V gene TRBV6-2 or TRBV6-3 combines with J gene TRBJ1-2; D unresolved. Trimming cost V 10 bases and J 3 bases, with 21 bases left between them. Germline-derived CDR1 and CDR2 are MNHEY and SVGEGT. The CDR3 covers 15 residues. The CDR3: CATSHKEGPYYGYTF. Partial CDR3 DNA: TGTGCCACCTCCCATAAAGAAGGCCCTTACTATGGC.